This T cell receptor beta chain came from a study of blood T cells in healthy people across ages. The study, taken as a whole, reports: Older individuals had lower TCR beta diversity per million T cells (the decline was roughly linear). It was not known whether donors were CMV positive (a possible confounder of expanded clonotype changes).

On this clonotype itself: Its target is not known.

The CDR3 is 14 amino acids. J gave up 3 bases and V 4 bases, and 6 bases lay outside the gene matches. Germline V lookup: CDR1 SQVTM, CDR2 ANQGSEA. Drawing of peripheral blood yielded ten milliliters from each donor. Per individual sample, total RNA of at least 6 micrograms was extracted. Together with a sample-barcoded 5' primer, a J-beta primer mix was included in a second PCR lasting roughly 6 to 12 cycles. TCRdb re-called the 5' RACE reads through MiXCR, storing one row per CDR3 protein. Of some 760,000 distinct CDR3 sequences detected, 25% appear once; the ten largest clones hold 8% to 10%. These records were also assigned to another study, of T cells of mothers and their children.

The sequenced sample was blood. The clonotype originates from a boy between 10 and 17 years old in good health. The V gene is TRBV29-1, the J gene TRBJ2-3; TRBD2 aligns across 8 bases. The CDR3 sequence is CSVVPGGETDTQYF. CDR3 DNA: TGCAGCGTTGTTCCGGGAGGGGAGACAGATACGCAGTATTTT.